The 21 T cell receptor beta chains below were found in one sample sequenced in a study of cytomegalovirus exposure and HLA in healthy donors. Data came from immunoSEQ multiplex PCR; TCRdb stores just in-frame clones and leaves some out. The sample lists over 150,000 clones, about 82% occurring once. Sequenced material: PBMCs. Receptors were obtained from a human donor in good health.

This chain connects TRBV2 to TRBJ1-1; D uncertain. Germline loops: CDR1 SNHLY, CDR2 FYNNEI. There are 13 residues in the CDR3. The V end was cut by 2 bases, the J end by 5 bases, with 9 bases between. The CDR3 DNA reads TGTGCCAGCAGTGAAAATCCGGGGACTGAAGCTTTCTTT. It codes for CASSENPGTEAFF.

This CDR3 reads CASSTLTGGRNTEAFF. The CDR3, as DNA: TGTGCCAGTAGTACTCTGACAGGGGGGCGGAACACTGAAGCTTTCTTT. The rearrangement links TRBV19 to TRBJ1-1; the match to TRBD1 covers 9 bases. The CDR3 runs to 16 residues. Per germline, CDR1 LNHDA and CDR2 SQIVND (reference sequence). J was trimmed by 1 base and V by 4 bases; bases with no gene match: 7.

The sample holds a few counts of this clone. The chain couples TRBV9 to TRBJ1-6, with 7 bases matching TRBD1. CDR3 length equals 14 residues. V lost 5 bases to trimming and J lost 5 bases; unmatched junction nucleotides: 4. Germline CDR1 is SGDLS and CDR2 is YYNGEE. The CDR3 DNA sequence: TGTGCCAGCAGTTCGACAGGGAATAATTCACCCCTCCACTTT. Its protein product is CASSSTGNNSPLHF.

The rearrangement links TRBV6-5 to TRBJ1-1, with D possibly TRBD1 on 5 matching bases. The CDR3 length is 14 residues. V dropped 5 bases and J dropped 0 bases, with 10 bases sitting between them. Germline V gene data show CDR1 as MNHEY and CDR2 as SVGAGI. CDR3 residues: CASSTGSMNTEAFF. CDR3 nucleotide sequence: TGTGCCAGCAGTACAGGTTCCATGAACACTGAAGCTTTCTTT.

This chain uses TRBV13 with TRBJ1-2, with 9 bases matching TRBD1. The junction had 2 bases not matched to a gene; V was cut back by 3 bases and J by 0 bases. Germline-derived CDR1 and CDR2 are PRHDT and FYEKMQ (reference sequence). CDR3 length: 15 amino acids. CDR3 nucleotide sequence: TGTGCCAGCAGCTTGGGGGACAGGGCTAACTATGGCTACACCTTC. Translating it yields CASSLGDRANYGYTF.

The chain is built from TRBV6-1 and TRBJ2-3; D gene ambiguous. V was clipped by 4 bases and J by 1 base, with 9 bases between them. Per germline, CDR1 MNHNS and CDR2 SASEGT. This CDR3 has 14 amino acids. The CDR3 DNA reads as TGTGCCAGCAGTGCGCTTCGGGGCACAGATACGCAGTATTTT. It yields the protein CASSALRGTDTQYF.

The V call is TRBV19, the J call TRBJ2-1; 11 bases match TRBD2. The V gene end was trimmed by 10 bases and the J gene end by 3 bases; junction bases not matched to a gene: 5. There are 14 residues in the CDR3. Germline loops: CDR1 LNHDA, CDR2 SQIVND (reference sequence). The CDR3 loop is CATIGTSGYNEQFF. The CDR3 bases are TGTGCCACCATTGGGACTAGCGGCTACAATGAGCAGTTCTTC.

This clone was observed a handful of times. The chain links TRBV6-4 to TRBJ2-1; 7 bases are shared with TRBD1. V trimming: 4 bases; J trimming: 0 bases; junction bases outside the gene matches: 9. Per the germline V gene, CDR1 is MRHNA and CDR2 is SNTAGT. The CDR3 length is 17 residues. The CDR3 DNA is TGTGCCAGCAGTGTGGGGGACAGCCAGAGCTCCTACAATGAGCAGTTCTTC. Amino acid sequence: CASSVGDSQSSYNEQFF.

The gene calls are TRBV6-1 and TRBJ2-7; perhaps TRBD2 as D (6 bases). Trimming removed 5 bases at V and 5 bases at J, with 10 bases between. The CDR3 covers 12 residues. The germline V gene has CDR1 MNHNS and CDR2 SASEGT. The CDR3 coding sequence is TGTGCCAGCAGTCCCTGGGGGGACGAGCAGTACTTC. It translates to CASSPWGDEQYF.

The rearrangement uses TRBV5-6 and TRBJ2-3, with 8 bases that match TRBD2. Trimming took 0 bases from V and 3 from J; bases not matched to a gene: 9. The CDR3 is 17 amino acids. The germline gives CDR1 SGHDT, CDR2 YYEEEE. The CDR3, as DNA: TGTGCCAGCAGCTTGGTTCCTGCGGGGGGACGTACAGATACGCAGTATTTT. Its protein is CASSLVPAGGRTDTQYF.

This chain links TRBV7-6 with TRBJ2-2; D may be TRBD2 (5 bases). V was clipped by 6 bases and J by 6 bases, with 8 bases between them. The germline V gene encodes CDR1 SGHVS and CDR2 FNYEAQ. This CDR3 region has 12 residues. The CDR3 DNA reads TGTGCCAGCAGGGAGGCCTCCGGGGAGCTGTTTTTT. This gives the protein CASREASGELFF.

The chain links TRBV6-1 to TRBJ1-2, with D possibly TRBD1 on 6 matching bases. Between the trimmed V and J ends, which lost 5 bases and 4 bases, there was a span of 17 bases. The CDR3 contains 15 residues. Germline assignment: CDR1 MNHNS and CDR2 SASEGT. Written as DNA, the CDR3 is TGTGCCAGCAGTTGGGGGACAACGGGGAGCTATGGCTACACCTTC. The encoded protein is CASSWGTTGSYGYTF.

The chain is built from TRBV7-3 and TRBJ2-2; D is perhaps TRBD2 (6 bases). Germline-derived CDR1 and CDR2 are SGHTA and FQGTGA. Trimming shortened V by 5 bases and J by 7 bases, and 14 bases separated the two germline ends. The CDR3 is 14 amino acids. The CDR3 DNA reads TGTGCCAGCAGCCCCAAGGGACTCAGCGGGGAGCTGTTTTTT. Its translation: CASSPKGLSGELFF.

The chain links TRBV6-6 to TRBJ1-2; 9 bases are shared with TRBD1. The germline V gene encodes CDR1 MNHNY and CDR2 SVGAGI (reference sequence). The CDR3 extends over 15 amino acids. With V trimmed by 6 bases and J by 5 bases, 10 bases remained unmatched. CDR3 nucleotides: TGTGCCAGCAGCTACCCGGGACAGGGTCAATATGGCTACACCTTC. Translation gives CASSYPGQGQYGYTF.

This chain connects TRBV5-1 to TRBJ1-1; 12 bases are shared with TRBD1. This CDR3 comprises 13 residues. The ends lost 4 bases at V and 11 bases at J; junction bases unmatched: 6. From germline, CDR1 is SGHRS and CDR2 YFSETQ. The CDR3 nucleotides read TGCGCCAGCAGCCAGGGACAGGGGGCTCTGGCTTTCTTT. Translation: CASSQGQGALAFF.

The chain links TRBV12-5 to TRBJ2-7; 10 nucleotides match TRBD1. This CDR3 spans 14 amino acids. J gave up 6 bases and V 5 bases, and 7 bases lay outside the gene matches. CDR1 and CDR2 (germline): LGHNT, FRNRAP. In DNA, the CDR3 is TGTGCTAGTGGTACTCCGAGGACAGGGGGCGAGCAGTACTTC. Amino acid sequence: CASGTPRTGGEQYF.

The chain joins TRBV6-1 to TRBJ2-3; tentative D call: TRBD2 (5 bases). The germline gives CDR1 MNHNS, CDR2 SASEGT. The length of the CDR3 is 13 residues. Trimming pared 8 bases from V and 2 bases from J, leaving 11 bases between. The CDR3 bases are TGTGCCAGCTCCGCGGGTTACACAGATACGCAGTATTTT. This codes for CASSAGYTDTQYF.

This sequence joins TRBV6-6 and TRBJ1-1, with 8 bases that match TRBD1. This CDR3 is 15 amino acids long. V was pared by 8 bases and J by 3 bases, with 11 bases of the junction left unmatched. In germline, CDR1 is MNHNY, CDR2 SVGAGI (reference sequence). The CDR3 DNA is TGTGCCAGCGGAAACCAACAGGGGGTCTACACTGAAGCTTTCTTT. This translates into CASGNQQGVYTEAFF.

The chain has TRBV28 and TRBJ2-7; D not certain. CDR3 size: 16 residues. The germline V and J ends were trimmed by 2 bases and 0 bases, with 14 bases remaining between them. Germline V lookup: CDR1 MDHEN, CDR2 SYDVKM. The CDR3 nucleotides are TGTGCCAGCAGTTTAATGGCAGGCCTAAGCTCCTACGAGCAGTACTTC. Residues: CASSLMAGLSSYEQYF.

This clone was seen a handful of times. The CDR3 bases are TGTGCCAGCTCACCACGGGGGGTCCTGAGCTCCTACGAGCAGTACTTC. Translated, it gives CASSPRGVLSSYEQYF. The gene calls are TRBV18 and TRBJ2-7, with D tentatively TRBD2 (6 bases). Looked up from germline, CDR1 is KGHSH and CDR2 is LQKENI. CDR3 size: 16 residues. V lost 1 base to trimming and J lost 0 bases, with 13 bases between them.

The chain links TRBV2 to TRBJ2-2; maybe TRBD2 (6 bases). V lost 6 bases, J lost 4 bases, and 15 bases lay in between. The CDR3 contains 15 residues. From germline, CDR1 is SNHLY and CDR2 FYNNEI. CDR3 nucleotides: TGTGCCAGCAGCGACAGACTAGTATCCACCGGGGAGCTGTTTTTT. Its translation: CASSDRLVSTGELFF. Using reference TRBV2 and TRBJ2-2 for the parts outside the CDR3, the full variable domain is EPEVTQTPSHQVTQMGQEVILRCVPISNHLYFYWYRQILGQKVEFLVSFYNNEISEKSEIFDDQFSVERPDGSNFTLKIRSTKLEDSAMYFCASSDRLVSTGELFFGEGSRLTVL.